One sample yielded the 27 T cell receptor beta chains listed below, sequenced in a study of blood T cell repertoires in COVID-19. Only in-frame clones appear in the TCRdb table, and some are missing; sequencing was by immunoSEQ multiplex PCR. The sample consists of around 240,000 clones, roughly 88% of them appearing once. The specimen sequenced was peripheral blood. The receptors originated from a woman aged 40 to 50 who had recovered from COVID-19.

This rearrangement joins TRBV6-5 to TRBJ1-1, with no clear D. This CDR3 contains 14 residues. Germline V gene lookup returns CDR1 MNHEY and CDR2 SVGAGI. V was clipped by 6 bases and J by 0 bases, with 11 bases between them. The CDR3 DNA reads TGTGCCAGCAGGTTAGACGGGGTGAACACTGAAGCTTTCTTT. Protein: CASRLDGVNTEAFF.

Regarding this clone: Other DNA sequences in this sample translate to the same CDR3. The chain uses TRBV18 and TRBJ1-1, with D uncertain. The CDR3 sequence is 12 residues long. Germline CDR1 reads KGHSH; CDR2 reads LQKENI. Trimming removed 2 bases from V and 6 bases from J, with 7 bases in between. The CDR3 coding sequence is TGTGCCAGCTCACCAGGGCAGCCTGAAGCTTTCTTT. Amino acids: CASSPGQPEAFF.

V gene TRBV7-3 combines with J gene TRBJ2-7; tentative D call: TRBD1 (5 bases). The CDR3 length is 17 residues. CDR1 is SGHTA, CDR2 FQGTGA, per germline. Trimming stripped 3 bases from V and 5 bases from J, with 23 bases between. The CDR3 DNA is TGTGCCAGCAGCTTTGTCCTCAGGGCTAGTGTCGTCCACGAGCAGTACTTC. It is translated as CASSFVLRASVVHEQYF. Filled out from reference TRBV7-3 and TRBJ2-7, the complete variable domain reads GAGVSQTPSNKVTEKGKYVELRCDPISGHTALYWYRQSLGQGPEFLIYFQGTGAADDSGLPNDRFFAVRPEGSVSTLKIQRTERGDSAVYLCASSFVLRASVVHEQYFGPGTRLTVT.

The CDR3 DNA sequence: TGTGCCACCAGTGATGGAGCCGGGACAGGTATGCACGAGCAGTACTTC. Encoded protein: CATSDGAGTGMHEQYF. The chain uses TRBV24-1 and TRBJ2-7; 8 bases are a match to TRBD1. J lost 5 bases, V lost 3 bases, and 11 bases had no gene match. Germline V gene data show CDR1 as KGHDR and CDR2 as SFDVKD. The CDR3 has 16 residues.

The chain combines TRBV6-6 with TRBJ1-5, with TRBD1 identical over 11 bases. Germline CDR1 MNHNY, CDR2 SVGAGI (reference sequence). V was pared by 6 bases and J by 5 bases, with 6 bases of the junction left unmatched. The CDR3 covers 15 residues. The CDR3 loop reads CASRDRGLSHQPQHF. The CDR3 coding sequence is TGTGCCAGCAGGGACAGGGGGCTTAGTCATCAGCCCCAGCATTTT.

This clone was counted a few times. The gene calls are TRBV5-1 and TRBJ1-5; D remains ambiguous. The germline V gene has CDR1 SGHRS and CDR2 YFSETQ. This CDR3 comprises 13 residues. The V gene lost 3 bases and the J gene lost 7 bases, with 11 bases spanning the gap. CDR3 region: CASSSTSGQPQHF. The CDR3 nucleotides are TGCGCCAGCAGCTCTACCTCGGGGCAGCCCCAGCATTTT.

This clone has a single count. The chain recombines TRBV27 with TRBJ1-5; TRBD1 agrees at 9 bases. The CDR3 sequence is 18 residues long. V lost 1 base, J lost 0 bases, and 7 bases stayed unmatched. Germline assignment: CDR1 MNHEY and CDR2 SMNVEV (reference sequence). The CDR3 region has the DNA TGTGCCAGCAGTTTATACGGGACAGGGTATTCTAGCAATCAGCCCCAGCATTTT. Its protein product is CASSLYGTGYSSNQPQHF.

The chain employs TRBV6-5 and TRBJ2-7, with 8 positions matching TRBD1. The germline V gene has CDR1 MNHEY and CDR2 SVGAGI. The V gene end was trimmed by 6 bases and the J gene end by 2 bases; junction bases not matched to a gene: 9. CDR3 size: 15 residues. The CDR3 DNA is TGTGCCAGCAGCCAGGACAGGGAGGTCACCTACGAGCAGTACTTC. It encodes CASSQDREVTYEQYF.

The rearrangement links TRBV18 to TRBJ2-5; 8 positions agree with TRBD1. The V and J ends lost 3 bases and 1 base, in that order; junction bases with no gene match: 1. This CDR3 comprises 14 residues. Germline V gives CDR1 KGHSH, CDR2 LQKENI. CDR3 in amino acids: CASSPGQGQETQYF. As DNA, the CDR3 is TGTGCCAGCTCACCCGGACAGGGCCAAGAGACCCAGTACTTC.

This clone appeared a few times. The chain employs TRBV7-2 and TRBJ2-7; TRBD2 might be the D (5 bases). V was clipped by 1 base and J by 6 bases, with 10 bases between them. This CDR3 is built from 13 residues. Per germline, CDR1 SGHTA and CDR2 FQGNSA. In DNA form, the CDR3 reads TGTGCCAGCAGCTTAGGGCCCAGCGGCGAGCAGTACTTC. Translation: CASSLGPSGEQYF.

This chain's CDR3 is CAISESDRVGKYF. CDR3 DNA sequence: TGTGCCATCAGTGAGTCGGACAGGGTGGGAAAGTACTTC. V usage is TRBV10-3 and J usage is TRBJ2-4; 8 nucleotides agree with TRBD1. This CDR3 comprises 13 residues. Trimming removed 0 bases from V and 14 bases from J; junction bases left unmatched: 6. Looked up from germline, CDR1 is ENHRY and CDR2 is SYGVKD.

The J gene is TRBJ1-2, the V gene TRBV27, with a tentative D call TRBD1 (6 bases). The CDR3 has 13 amino acids. CDR1 is MNHEY and CDR2 is SMNVEV in the germline V gene (reference sequence). The V gene lost 5 bases and the J gene lost 5 bases, with 12 bases spanning the gap. The CDR3 protein is CASSVQGWYGYTF. In DNA form, the CDR3 reads TGTGCCAGCAGTGTACAGGGTTGGTATGGCTACACCTTC.

This chain connects TRBV19 to TRBJ1-1; no firm D call. The CDR3 length is 13 residues. V was pared by 8 bases and J by 8 bases, with 18 bases between. The germline CDR1 and CDR2 sequences are LNHDA and SQIVND (reference sequence). The CDR3 reads CASSVLGENEAFF. The DNA for the CDR3 is TGTGCCAGTTCCGTACTCGGGGAAAACGAAGCTTTCTTT.

This sequence joins TRBV5-4 and TRBJ1-1; unclear D gene. Trimming took off 0 bases at V and 7 bases at J, with 10 bases between the two ends. The CDR3 length is 13 residues. CDR1 SGHNT and CDR2 YYREEE come from the germline V gene (reference sequence). The CDR3 coding sequence is TGTGCCAGCAGCTTGGTGGCAGAAGATGAAGCTTTCTTT. It encodes CASSLVAEDEAFF.

Here the CDR3 reads CASSLTGTIEGYTF. As DNA, the CDR3 is TGTGCCAGCAGCCTTACAGGGACTATTGAGGGCTACACCTTC. The genes are TRBV6-2 or TRBV6-3 and TRBJ1-2; possible D gene TRBD1, 6 bases. The CDR3 loop spans 14 amino acids. Trimming removed 6 bases from V and 8 bases from J, with 19 bases in between. The germline V gene encodes CDR1 MNHEY and CDR2 SVGEGT.

The chain links TRBV11-2 to TRBJ1-1, with D tentatively TRBD1 (5 bases). Trimming pared 4 bases from V and 0 bases from J, leaving 9 bases between. The germline V gene encodes CDR1 SGHAT and CDR2 FQNNGV. This CDR3 has 14 amino acids. CDR3 DNA: TGTGCCAGCAGCTGGCGACAGATGAACACTGAAGCTTTCTTT. Translation gives CASSWRQMNTEAFF.

The rearrangement links TRBV6-2 or TRBV6-3 to TRBJ2-7; D possibly corresponds to TRBD1 (5 bases). There are 14 residues in the CDR3. The ends were cut back, 0 bases at V and 5 bases at J, with 11 bases in the middle. CDR1 is MNHEY, CDR2 SVGEGT, per germline. Here the CDR3 reads CASSYSQGGHEQYF. The CDR3 DNA is TGTGCCAGCAGTTACTCGCAGGGTGGGCACGAGCAGTACTTC.

The count of this clone is one. This rearrangement joins TRBV4-1 to TRBJ2-3; 7 bases agree with TRBD1. Losses at the gene ends were 1 base for V and 0 bases for J; bases not matched to a gene: 7. CDR3 length: 17 amino acids. CDR1 is MGHRA, CDR2 YSYEKL, per germline. CDR3 DNA: TGCGCCAGCAGCCAAGGAAGGGGGACAGTAAGCACAGATACGCAGTATTTT. Translating it yields CASSQGRGTVSTDTQYF.

This clone was seen more than once but under ten times. The V call is TRBV6-1, the J call TRBJ1-6; no clear D. The germline V gene has CDR1 MNHNS and CDR2 SASEGT. V lost 6 bases to trimming and J lost 2 bases, with 11 bases between them. This CDR3 is 15 amino acids long. The CDR3 loop is CASRFEETYNSPLHF. In DNA form, the CDR3 reads TGTGCCAGCAGATTTGAGGAGACCTATAATTCACCCCTCCACTTT.

The chain joins TRBV13 to TRBJ1-1, with a tentative D call TRBD1 (6 bases). The V gene's germline CDR1 is PRHDT and CDR2 FYEKMQ (reference sequence). V lost 10 bases, J lost 8 bases, and 23 bases lay in between. The CDR3 runs to 14 residues. CDR3 nucleotide sequence: TGTGCCACCGGGGTCCAGGGGAGAGACTTGGAAGCTTTCTTT. It translates to CATGVQGRDLEAFF.

This clone was observed once. The V and J genes are TRBV27 and TRBJ1-2; D remains ambiguous. Germline V gene sequence: CDR1 MNHEY, CDR2 SMNVEV (reference sequence). The V end was cut by 4 bases, the J end by 4 bases, with 10 bases between. This CDR3 comprises 13 residues. CDR3 coding DNA: TGTGCCAGCAGTTCCCCCTACGGCTATGGCTACACCTTC. Translating gives CASSSPYGYGYTF.

This rearrangement joins TRBV5-6 to TRBJ2-7; 10 bases line up with TRBD1. The germline CDR1 and CDR2 sequences are SGHDT and YYEEEE. This CDR3 region has 14 residues. V lost 5 bases, J lost 1 base, and 3 bases stayed unmatched. The CDR3 here is CASSRDRGSYEQYF. CDR3 nucleotides: TGTGCCAGCAGTCGGGACAGGGGATCCTACGAGCAGTACTTC. Filled out from reference TRBV5-6 and TRBJ2-7, the complete variable domain reads DAGVTQSPTHLIKTRGQQVTLRCSPKSGHDTVSWYQQALGQGPQFIFQYYEEEERQRGNFPDRFSGHQFPNYSSELNVNALLLGDSALYLCASSRDRGSYEQYFGPGTRLTVT.

The gene calls are TRBV30 and TRBJ1-4; D gene ambiguous. Looked up from germline, CDR1 is GTSNPN and CDR2 is SVGIG (reference sequence). This CDR3 contains 14 residues. V lost 4 bases, J lost 0 bases, and 9 bases lay in between. The CDR3 spells CAWNGDATNEKLFF. CDR3 coding DNA: TGTGCCTGGAACGGAGATGCAACTAATGAAAAACTGTTTTTT.

The chain employs TRBV5-4 and TRBJ1-6, with a possible D match to TRBD1 (6 bases). Germline CDR1 is SGHNT and CDR2 is YYREEE (reference sequence). Trimming removed 0 bases from V and 10 bases from J, with 11 bases in between. CDR3 length: 14 residues. The CDR3 loop reads CASSLDRENSPLHF. The CDR3 DNA reads as TGTGCCAGCAGCTTGGACAGGGAGAACTCACCCCTCCACTTT.

This chain uses TRBV4-2 with TRBJ1-5; possible D gene TRBD1, 5 bases. The CDR3 spans 14 residues. V was pared by 2 bases and J by 3 bases, with 8 bases between. From germline, CDR1 is LGHNA and CDR2 YNFKEQ. The CDR3 DNA reads TGTGCCAGCAGCCAAACAGGATTCAATCAGCCCCAGCATTTT. Translated, it gives CASSQTGFNQPQHF.

The chain combines TRBV19 with TRBJ2-7, with 9 bases that match TRBD1. The junction had 6 bases not matched to a gene; V was cut back by 8 bases and J by 1 base. Germline-derived CDR1 and CDR2 are LNHDA and SQIVND (reference sequence). CDR3 length: 14 residues. The CDR3 sequence: CASSGTGPSYEQYF. The CDR3 bases are TGTGCCAGTTCCGGGACAGGGCCTTCCTACGAGCAGTACTTC.

The chain joins TRBV7-2 to TRBJ2-1, with D tentatively TRBD2 (6 bases). CDR1 is SGHTA, CDR2 FQGNSA, per germline. V lost 4 bases to trimming and J lost 7 bases, with 14 bases between them. This CDR3 region has 14 residues. CDR3 sequence (DNA): TGTGCCAGCAGCTCGGCCGGACTAAGAAATGAGCAGTTCTTC. Residues: CASSSAGLRNEQFF.